The 29 T cell receptor beta chains below all came from one sample that was sequenced in a study of T cells after yellow fever vaccination. TCRdb independently ran MiXCR on the 5' RACE reads; one entry per CDR3 protein. The top ten hold around 15% of the sample, which has 510,000 or so distinct CDR3 sequences, about 19% seen once. The source was PBMCs, collected 15 days after the yellow fever booster vaccination. The receptors were gathered from a man aged 25-45 years who received the YFV17D yellow fever vaccine.

This clonotype occurred a few times. This chain's CDR3 is CSVGGTGNTEAFF. The CDR3 DNA follows: TGCAGCGTTGGGGGGACAGGGAACACTGAAGCTTTCTTT. The chain couples TRBV29-1 to TRBJ1-1; 8 bases line up with TRBD1. Per the germline V gene, CDR1 is SQVTM and CDR2 is ANQGSEA. Trimming at V came to 4 bases and at J to 1 base, leaving 2 bases not matched to a gene. This CDR3 is 13 amino acids long.

The CDR3 region is CASKEGGTEAFF. The CDR3 bases are TGTGCCAGCAAAGAGGGAGGCACTGAAGCTTTCTTT. This chain connects TRBV7-9 to TRBJ1-1; the D is unclear. This CDR3 region has 12 residues. Germline V gene data show CDR1 as SEHNR and CDR2 as FQNEAQ (reference sequence). V lost 7 bases, J lost 4 bases, and 10 bases lay in between.

This clonotype was observed a handful of times. This rearrangement joins TRBV20-1 to TRBJ1-4; no reliable D call. CDR3 length: 14 amino acids. CDR1 DFQATT and CDR2 SNEGSKA come from the germline V gene (reference sequence). V lost 2 bases and J lost 0, with 7 bases in between. CDR3 DNA sequence: TGCAGTGCTAGACCGTCATCAACTAATGAAAAACTGTTTTTT. This encodes CSARPSSTNEKLFF.

This clonotype was observed a few times. The chain carries TRBV29-1 and TRBJ2-1; D is perhaps TRBD1 (5 bases). Germline V lookup: CDR1 SQVTM, CDR2 ANQGSEA. This CDR3 region has 16 residues. V lost 8 bases, J lost 3 bases, and 23 bases lay in between. CDR3: CSSELQDMGYYNEQFF. CDR3 DNA: TGCAGCTCGGAATTACAGGATATGGGCTACTACAATGAGCAGTTCTTC.

This clonotype showed up many times. The chain joins TRBV29-1 to TRBJ1-2, with a tentative D call TRBD1 (6 bases). Trimming removed 6 bases from V and 0 bases from J, with 11 bases in between. The CDR3 totals 13 residues. Germline assignment: CDR1 SQVTM and CDR2 ANQGSEA. CDR3 in amino acids: CSVGDNPNYGYTF. CDR3 bases: TGCAGCGTGGGGGACAATCCTAACTATGGCTACACCTTC. The full variable domain, completed using reference TRBV29-1 and TRBJ1-2, is SAVISQKPSRDICQRGTSLTIQCQVDSQVTMMFWYRQQPGQSLTLIATANQGSEATYESGFVIDKFPISRPNLTFSTLTVSNMSPEDSSIYLCSVGDNPNYGYTFGSGTRLTVV.

On this clonotype: This could be a read error, since a much larger clone is one nucleotide away. The chain is built from TRBV5-1 and TRBJ2-7, with TRBD2 as a possible D gene (6 bases). The germline V gene encodes CDR1 SGHRS and CDR2 YFSETQ. The CDR3 sequence is 14 residues long. DNA for the CDR3: TGCTCCAGCAGACCCGGAGGGGATGAGTACGAGCAGTACTTC. Translation: CSSRPGGDEYEQYF.

This clonotype occurred a few times. The CDR3 region is CASSQPGTGFRYGYTF. The CDR3, as DNA: TGTGCCAGCAGCCAGCCCGGAACAGGCTTCCGCTATGGCTACACCTTC. The chain joins TRBV7-2 to TRBJ1-2; a weak D match, TRBD1 (5 bases). The V and J ends lost 5 bases and 4 bases respectively, with 20 bases between them. The CDR3 is 16 residues long. Germline CDR1 reads SGHTA; CDR2 reads FQGNSA.

This clonotype has only a few counts. The rearrangement joins TRBV20-1 to TRBJ2-3; 12 bases are shared with TRBD2. Germline V lookup: CDR1 DFQATT, CDR2 SNEGSKA (reference sequence). Trimming removed 6 bases from V and 4 bases from J; junction bases left unmatched: 5. CDR3 size: 14 residues. DNA of the CDR3: TGCAGTGCAGGCCCTAGCGGGAGGGCAGATACGCAGTATTTT. It is translated as CSAGPSGRADTQYF.

This chain's CDR3 is CASSPGGRTSYEQYF. CDR3 coding DNA: TGTGCCAGCAGTCCAGGGGGCCGGACATCCTACGAGCAGTACTTC. V is TRBV28 and J is TRBJ2-7, with 8 nucleotides matching TRBD1. The CDR3 covers 15 residues. Germline trimming cut 5 bases from V and 1 base from J; bases unmatched to any gene: 7. Germline-derived CDR1 and CDR2 are MDHEN and SYDVKM.

The gene calls are TRBV6-5 and TRBJ2-7; D is possibly TRBD1 (5 bases). V lost 2 bases to trimming and J lost 0 bases, with 8 bases between them. This CDR3 has 14 amino acids. Germline CDR1 MNHEY, CDR2 SVGAGI. The CDR3 coding sequence is TGTGCCAGCAGTTACGTGGACAACTCCTACGAGCAGTACTTC. Its protein product is CASSYVDNSYEQYF.

V is TRBV29-1 and J is TRBJ2-1; D ambiguous. Germline V gene lookup returns CDR1 SQVTM and CDR2 ANQGSEA. The CDR3 has 11 amino acids. V gave up 3 bases and J gave up 4 bases, with 4 bases separating them. The CDR3, as DNA: TGCAGCGTTGACCAGTACAATGAGCAGTTCTTC. Residues: CSVDQYNEQFF.

The V and J genes are TRBV7-9 and TRBJ2-5; TRBD1 is a possible D gene (5 bases). Germline CDR1 SEHNR, CDR2 FQNEAQ (reference sequence). The length of the CDR3 is 17 residues. V shed 5 bases and J shed 0 bases, with 19 bases lying between them. The CDR3 spells CASSPSLLTGYQETQYF. For the CDR3, the DNA is TGTGCCAGCAGCCCCAGTCTATTAACAGGTTACCAAGAGACCCAGTACTTC.

This clonotype was picked up a small number of times. The chain couples TRBV6-2 or TRBV6-3 to TRBJ2-3, with D perhaps assigned TRBD1 or TRBD2 (5 bases each). This CDR3 comprises 13 residues. Germline V gene lookup returns CDR1 MNHEY and CDR2 SVGEGT. Trimming pared 11 bases from V and 0 bases from J, leaving 12 bases between. CDR3 DNA: TGTGCCGGTCGAAGGGACAGCACAGATACGCAGTATTTT. It translates to CAGRRDSTDTQYF.

The chain recombines TRBV5-1 with TRBJ1-1; D remains unclear. Germline lookup yields CDR1 SGHRS and CDR2 YFSETQ. The length of the CDR3 is 14 residues. Trimming took 0 bases from V and 5 from J, leaving 11 bases between them. DNA of the CDR3: TGCGCCAGCAGCTTGGTTGGCAGCTTAACTGAAGCTTTCTTT. Amino acid sequence: CASSLVGSLTEAFF.

The gene calls are TRBV7-2 and TRBJ1-6; D not certain. Per the germline V gene, CDR1 is SGHTA and CDR2 is FQGNSA. The CDR3 is made up of 14 amino acids. The V end was cut by 2 bases, the J end by 8 bases, with 10 bases between. The DNA of the CDR3 is TGTGCCAGCAGCTTAATCGCAGGCGATTCACCCCTCCACTTT. As protein: CASSLIAGDSPLHF.

The V gene is TRBV18, the J gene TRBJ2-1; the match to TRBD2 covers 12 bases. In germline, CDR1 is KGHSH, CDR2 LQKENI. This CDR3 spans 17 amino acids. The ends lost 3 bases at V and 6 bases at J; junction bases unmatched: 9. The CDR3 loop reads CASSPQKGGLAGNEQFF. Here the CDR3 DNA reads TGTGCCAGCTCACCCCAGAAGGGGGGACTAGCGGGCAATGAGCAGTTCTTC.

This chain joins TRBV11-2 and TRBJ2-1; TRBD2 agrees at 12 bases. The CDR3 runs to 14 residues. Unmatched junction bases numbered 3, after V lost 8 bases and J lost 4 bases. Germline V gene lookup returns CDR1 SGHAT and CDR2 FQNNGV. The CDR3 nucleotides are TGTGCCAGCGGAGGACTAGCGGGATACAATGAGCAGTTCTTC. It is translated as CASGGLAGYNEQFF.

In this sample, this clonotype turned up a few times. J is TRBJ2-3 and V is TRBV18, with D tentatively TRBD2 (6 bases). Germline CDR1 reads KGHSH; CDR2 reads LQKENI. V lost 6 bases to trimming and J lost 5 bases, with 18 bases between them. The CDR3 length is 15 residues. CDR3 in DNA: TGTGCCAGCTCCCCTCAACGGGAGAGGGTAGATACGCAGTATTTT. Encoded protein: CASSPQRERVDTQYF.

This clonotype has only a few counts. The chain uses TRBV12-3 or TRBV12-4 and TRBJ2-3, with 7 bases matching TRBD2. Trimming took 6 bases from V and 1 from J; bases not matched to a gene: 4. This CDR3 region has 14 residues. The CDR3: CASRGGPGTDTQYF. CDR3 nucleotide sequence: TGTGCCAGCAGGGGAGGGCCCGGCACAGATACGCAGTATTTT.

V usage is TRBV18 and J usage is TRBJ2-7, with TRBD1 identical over 7 bases. This CDR3 comprises 13 residues. Germline lookup yields CDR1 KGHSH and CDR2 LQKENI. V gave up 0 bases and J gave up 4 bases; unmatched junction bases: 0. The CDR3 is CASSPPTGYEQYF. The CDR3 nucleotides are TGTGCCAGCTCACCACCGACAGGGTACGAGCAGTACTTC.

This clonotype has a count of ten or more. The chain couples TRBV29-1 to TRBJ1-3; TRBD1 matches 9 bases. This CDR3 region has 13 residues. The germline V gene encodes CDR1 SQVTM and CDR2 ANQGSEA. V trimming: 8 bases; J trimming: 0 bases; junction bases outside the gene matches: 2. The CDR3 sequence is CSHRGLSGNTIYF. The CDR3 DNA reads TGCAGCCACAGGGGGCTCTCTGGAAACACCATATATTTT. Drawing the rest from reference TRBV29-1 and TRBJ1-3, the complete variable domain is SAVISQKPSRDICQRGTSLTIQCQVDSQVTMMFWYRQQPGQSLTLIATANQGSEATYESGFVIDKFPISRPNLTFSTLTVSNMSPEDSSIYLCSHRGLSGNTIYFGEGSWLTVV.

About this clonotype itself: One base away lies a much larger clone, so this may be a sequencing read error. The chain employs TRBV4-2 and TRBJ2-2; 8 bases map to TRBD2. Trimming took 1 base from V and 5 from J; bases not matched to a gene: 3. The CDR3 length is 15 residues. Germline assignment: CDR1 LGHNA and CDR2 YNFKEQ. The CDR3 protein is CASSQAGGVTGELFF. The DNA for the CDR3 is TGTGCCAGCAGCCAAGCGGGGGGGGTTACCGGGGAGCTGTTTTTT.

This clonotype was seen only a few times. The junction departs from the called germline gene at one end, perhaps through a read error. The chain couples TRBV23-1 to TRBJ2-1, with D tentatively TRBD1 or TRBD2 (5 bases each). TRBV23-1 is treated as an ORF (open reading frame) with a function not yet certain. CDR3 size: 17 residues. CDR3 loop: CASSQSPGTSSYNEQFF. In DNA, the CDR3 is TGCGCTAGCAGTCAATCTCCCGGGACGAGCTCCTACAATGAGCAGTTCTTC.

This clonotype was picked up a small number of times. V gene TRBV5-4 combines with J gene TRBJ2-2, with D unclear. There are 12 residues in the CDR3. Trimming removed 2 bases at V and 7 bases at J, with 6 bases between. CDR1 is SGHNT, CDR2 YYREEE, per germline (reference sequence). CDR3 coding DNA: TGTGCCAGCAGCTTTCGAAGCGGGGAGCTGTTTTTT. Protein product: CASSFRSGELFF.

This clonotype was observed a handful of times. The V and J genes are TRBV12-3 or TRBV12-4 and TRBJ1-3; D gene unclear. The CDR3 contains 13 residues. Deletions cut 2 bases from V and 4 bases from J, with 6 bases between. This CDR3 is CASSLFLGNTIYF. The CDR3 coding sequence is TGTGCCAGCAGTTTATTTCTGGGAAACACCATATATTTT.

This clonotype was seen a few times. The chain links TRBV27 to TRBJ2-1; 7 bases are a match to TRBD2. Looked up from germline, CDR1 is MNHEY and CDR2 is SMNVEV (reference sequence). With 7 bases clipped from V and 5 bases from J, the junction kept 14 bases outside the gene matches. This CDR3 is 16 amino acids long. In nucleotides, the CDR3 is TGTGCCAGCACCCTGGGAACTAGGGGACTAAACAATGAGCAGTTCTTC. It is translated as CASTLGTRGLNNEQFF.

In its sample, this clonotype was seen a few times. This sequence joins TRBV9 and TRBJ2-7, with a tentative D call TRBD1 (5 bases). Germline CDR1 and CDR2: SGDLS and YYNGEE. The CDR3 runs to 15 residues. V was clipped by 0 bases and J by 2 bases, with 12 bases between them. CDR3 in DNA: TGTGCCAGCAGCGTAGCCGGACAAGCCCCCTACGAGCAGTACTTC. Translated, it gives CASSVAGQAPYEQYF.

In its sample, this clonotype was seen once. This chain links TRBV27 with TRBJ1-2; D is uncertain. V dropped 5 bases and J dropped 0 bases, with 7 bases sitting between them. Per germline, CDR1 MNHEY and CDR2 SMNVEV (reference sequence). CDR3 length equals 13 residues. The CDR3 here is CASSPHTNYGYTF. Here the CDR3 DNA reads TGTGCCAGCAGTCCCCACACTAACTATGGCTACACCTTC.

The table lists this clonotype with a few counts. The chain is built from TRBV20-1 and TRBJ2-2; 7 bases fit TRBD1. CDR1 is DFQATT, CDR2 SNEGSKA, per germline (reference sequence). The CDR3 loop spans 13 amino acids. The V gene end was trimmed by 5 bases and the J gene end by 4 bases; junction bases not matched to a gene: 4. CDR3 sequence (DNA): TGCAGTGCTCCGGGACAGCTCACCGGGGAGCTGTTTTTT. Translating it yields CSAPGQLTGELFF.